This T cell receptor (beta chain) was found in a study of blood T cell repertoires in COVID-19. Study-level information: Donors in the United States, Italy and Spain gave samples during acute or convalescent COVID-19. PBMCs, B-cell-depleted T cells, or T cells provided the cDNA or gDNA that made up the material.

As handled by the study authors: Reference gene primer amplification yielded estimated nucleated cell counts. Only in-frame clones appear in the TCRdb table, and some are missing; sequencing was by immunoSEQ multiplex PCR. Clonal size and the V and J genes are those of that table, whereas D and trimming came from the DNA. The repertoire consists of roughly 110,000 clones, with 84% occurring once and the leading ten covering roughly 4.3%. Unmatched junction bases numbered 13, after V lost 8 bases and J lost 8 bases. The CDR3 sequence is 14 residues long. In germline, CDR1 is SNHLY, CDR2 FYNNEI. This sequence originates from a human donor in a cohort sampled during active COVID-19. J is TRBJ1-2 and V is TRBV2; 8 bases match TRBD1. The sample taken for sequencing was peripheral blood. This chain's CDR3 is CASGGQGKRGGYTF. The CDR3 DNA sequence: TGTGCCAGCGGAGGACAGGGAAAGAGGGGAGGCTACACCTTC.